The 3 T cell receptor beta chains below all came from one sample that was sequenced in a study of spatial heterogeneity in lung cancer. Overall study findings and caveats: How many expanded intratumoral alpha and beta TCRs were present tracked the tumor mutation count, which was a count of nonsynonymous mutations.

Time point denoted: sample taken at primary tumor resection. MiXCR, run by TCRdb on the 5' RACE reads, gives a single entry per CDR3 protein. Seen here are under 20,000 distinct CDR3 sequences, around 6% observed once, and the top ten hold approximately 10%. These receptors lack a known antigen. Here the sequenced sample was lung tumor tissue, taken at surgery. Every receptor here comes from a female donor with early-stage non-small cell lung cancer.

About this clonotype itself: This may be a read error: a much more frequent sequence differs by one nucleotide. This sequence joins TRBV5-1 and TRBJ2-3, with 8 bases identical to TRBD1. This CDR3 is 16 amino acids long. Germline V gene data show CDR1 as SGHRS and CDR2 as YFSETQ. The CDR3 here is CATSWGTGYSTDTQYF. The CDR3 coding sequence is TGCGCCACCAGCTGGGGGACAGGATATAGCACAGATACGCAGTATTTT.

This clonotype was recorded at least ten times. The chain couples TRBV7-9 to TRBJ1-6; the match to TRBD1 covers 8 bases. V was clipped by 5 bases and J by 10 bases; unmatched bases: 7. The germline CDR1 and CDR2 sequences are SEHNR and FQNEAQ (reference sequence). This CDR3 has 14 residues. The CDR3 DNA follows: TGTGCCAGCAGCCAGTCGACAGGGGAATCACCCCTCCACTTT. This encodes CASSQSTGESPLHF.

The V gene is TRBV7-9, the J gene TRBJ1-1; 7 bases align to TRBD1. CDR3 length: 14 amino acids. Per the germline V gene, CDR1 is SEHNR and CDR2 is FQNEAQ (reference sequence). Trimming removed 4 bases from V and 0 bases from J; junction bases left unmatched: 2. CDR3: CASSSGTVNTEAFF. DNA of the CDR3: TGTGCCAGCAGCTCCGGGACAGTGAACACTGAAGCTTTCTTT.